This TCR beta chain stems from a study of cytomegalovirus exposure and HLA in healthy donors. Concerning this clone itself: What it binds is unknown.

Study findings and constraints: Prior analysis indicated that the majority of TCR beta V segments exhibited productivity approximately 87% or approximately 30% of the time. Investigators reported fewer than 200 TCR beta chains as tied to cytomegalovirus. HLA restriction was apparent for most CMV-associated TCR beta chains in a later analysis. Donors were assumed by presence/absence analyses to have roughly uniform sequencing depth.

With 3 bases removed from V and 2 bases from J, the gap between germline ends came to 14 bases. The germline gives CDR1 KGHSH, CDR2 LQKENI. The CDR3 consists of 15 residues. A multiplex PCR was run with 60 Vbeta primers and 13 Jbeta primers. Clones were read by immunoSEQ multiplex PCR, and TCRdb kept only the in-frame ones, dropping some. The sample contains about 100,000 clones, nearly 65% of which appear only once. The receptor was isolated from a human donor in good health. This chain uses TRBV18 with TRBJ2-7; D is unresolved. Sequenced sample: PBMCs. The CDR3 nucleotides read TGTGCCAGCTCACCCACTATCGGAAACACCTACGAGCAGTACTTC. Translated, it gives CASSPTIGNTYEQYF.